The clone carrying this T cell receptor beta chain was counted ten times or more. Trimming took 3 bases from V and 1 from J, leaving 10 bases between them. This CDR3 contains 14 residues. Germline values: CDR1 SGHRS, CDR2 YFSETQ. CDR3 of TCR beta was amplified from genomic DNA via a two-round multiplex PCR. Primers targeting each individual TRBV and TRBJ gene were applied in first-round PCR. TCRdb processed the multiplex PCR reads anew with MiXCR; each CDR3 protein has one entry. Altogether around 30,000 distinct CDR3 sequences are present, about 29% being singletons, with the ten largest covering roughly a third. The sample is drawn from a study of prognosis after radiotherapy for stage I lung cancer.

The receptor comes from a donor of 50 years or more with non-small cell lung cancer. Sequencing used PBMCs, obtained before or after stereotactic body radiation therapy (not recorded which). The chain employs TRBV5-1 and TRBJ2-5, with D tentatively TRBD1 (6 bases). This CDR3 is CASSSGQIQETQYF. CDR3 coding DNA: TGCGCCAGCAGCTCTGGACAGATCCAAGAGACCCAGTACTTC.